What follows are 27 T cell receptor beta chains derived from one specimen sequenced in a study of T cell responses to AZD1222 COVID-19 vaccine. The data were produced by immunoSEQ multiplex PCR, yet TCRdb's version contains in-frame clones alone and is incomplete. This table holds around 150,000 clones, about 90% found once. Sequenced material: peripheral blood, taken 28 days after the second AZD1222 dose. Receptors were obtained from an adult who received the AZD1222 COVID-19 vaccine.

The chain is built from TRBV19 and TRBJ1-2; 9 nucleotides line up with TRBD1. Trimming removed 8 bases from V and 3 bases from J; junction bases left unmatched: 13. In germline, CDR1 is LNHDA, CDR2 SQIVND (reference sequence). This CDR3 is 16 amino acids long. This CDR3 is CASAETGTGLYYGYTF. CDR3 nucleotides: TGTGCCAGTGCAGAAACCGGGACAGGGCTTTACTATGGCTACACCTTC.

This chain uses TRBV19 with TRBJ2-7; D is perhaps TRBD1 (5 bases). Trimming shortened V by 3 bases and J by 0 bases, and 6 bases separated the two germline ends. Germline V gene lookup returns CDR1 LNHDA and CDR2 SQIVND (reference sequence). The CDR3 loop spans 13 amino acids. Here the CDR3 reads CASSMQGSYEQYF. The CDR3 coding sequence is TGTGCCAGTAGTATGCAGGGCTCCTACGAGCAGTACTTC.

The genes are TRBV5-8 and TRBJ2-1; 9 bases are shared with TRBD1. The V and J ends lost 2 bases and 10 bases, in that order; junction bases with no gene match: 7. Germline V lookup: CDR1 SGHTS, CDR2 YDEGEE. This CDR3 is built from 14 residues. The CDR3 DNA reads TGTGCCAGCAGCTTAACCGACAGGGGGTGGGAGCAGTTCTTC. Protein sequence: CASSLTDRGWEQFF.

This clone was observed once. CDR3 DNA: TGTGCCAGCAGTTTGAACTCTGGAAACACCATATATTTT. Translating gives CASSLNSGNTIYF. The J gene is TRBJ1-3, the V gene TRBV27; D not certain. With 3 bases removed from V and 0 bases from J, the gap between germline ends came to 3 bases. This CDR3 is 13 amino acids long. Germline V gene lookup returns CDR1 MNHEY and CDR2 SMNVEV (reference sequence).

The chain recombines TRBV3-1 (or the pseudogene TRBV3-2) with TRBJ1-3; no reliable D call. The CDR3 has 14 residues. V gave up 1 base and J gave up 6 bases, with 10 bases separating them. Germline CDR1 is LGHDT and CDR2 is YNNKEL (reference sequence). CDR3 in DNA: TGTGCCAGCAGCCAAGCCCCAGGCTTAAACACCATATATTTT. Its translation: CASSQAPGLNTIYF.

With regard to this clone: Germline is not matched at one junction end, which may reflect a read error. V gene TRBV18 combines with J gene TRBJ1-6; D is perhaps TRBD1 (5 bases). This CDR3 region has 15 residues. CDR1 is KGHSH, CDR2 LQKENI, per germline. CDR3: CASSPFRDHNSPLHF. The CDR3 DNA sequence: TGTGCCAGCTCACCCTTCAGGGACCATAATTCGCCCCTCCACTTT.

This sequence joins TRBV6-5 and TRBJ1-6, with D uncertain. CDR3 length: 15 amino acids. Germline V gene lookup returns CDR1 MNHEY and CDR2 SVGAGI. The V end was cut by 8 bases, the J end by 4 bases, with 15 bases between. CDR3 nucleotide sequence: TGTGCCAGCCGCCCGAGGAGTCCTTATAATTCACCCCTCCACTTT. Translated: CASRPRSPYNSPLHF.

This sequence joins TRBV3-1 (or the pseudogene TRBV3-2) and TRBJ1-2; tentatively, D is TRBD1 (5 bases). This CDR3 comprises 11 residues. The ends were cut back, 4 bases at V and 13 bases at J, with 13 bases in the middle. The germline gives CDR1 LGHDT, CDR2 YNNKEL (reference sequence). The CDR3 DNA reads as TGTGCCAGCAGCCCGGGGGGAGAACTCACCTTC. Protein sequence: CASSPGGELTF.

The J gene is TRBJ1-1, the V gene TRBV7-3; 7 bases match TRBD1. J lost 11 bases, V lost 5 bases, and 11 bases had no gene match. The CDR3 contains 13 residues. Germline CDR1 reads SGHTA; CDR2 reads FQGTGA. This CDR3 reads CASSRQNTGDAFF. The CDR3 bases are TGTGCCAGCAGCCGACAAAATACAGGGGACGCTTTCTTT.

This clone was observed a single time. The CDR3 bases are TGTGCCAGCTCCACATGGCCGAACACTGAAGCTTTCTTT. This codes for CASSTWPNTEAFF. The chain is built from TRBV18 and TRBJ1-1; no clear D. The CDR3 length is 13 residues. V was trimmed by 6 bases and J by 1 base, leaving 9 bases between them. Germline V gene sequence: CDR1 KGHSH, CDR2 LQKENI.

CDR3 residues: CAISEIAGEQPQHF. The CDR3 DNA reads TGTGCCATCAGTGAGATCGCGGGAGAGCAGCCCCAGCATTTT. The gene calls are TRBV10-3 and TRBJ1-5; D is unclear. Between the trimmed V and J ends, which lost 2 bases and 7 bases, there was a span of 12 bases. CDR1 and CDR2 (germline): ENHRY, SYGVKD. This CDR3 spans 14 amino acids.

The chain couples TRBV6-5 to TRBJ1-4; D gene ambiguous. CDR1 and CDR2 (germline): MNHEY, SVGAGI. The CDR3 has 11 amino acids. Trimming took off 8 bases at V and 7 bases at J, with 8 bases between the two ends. The CDR3: CASGRSEKLFF. The CDR3 DNA is TGTGCCAGCGGGAGGAGTGAAAAACTGTTTTTT.

The chain joins TRBV6-6 to TRBJ2-5; D call uncertain. This CDR3 spans 12 amino acids. The V end was cut by 5 bases, the J end by 5 bases, with 9 bases between. Germline CDR1 MNHNY, CDR2 SVGAGI (reference sequence). Here the CDR3 reads CASSTLMETQYF. The CDR3 DNA reads TGTGCCAGCAGTACCCTTATGGAGACCCAGTACTTC.

This chain connects TRBV21-1 to TRBJ2-5; whether TRBD1, the table's D call, matches the DNA was not checked. TRBV21-1 corresponds to a pseudogene. The CDR3 length is 19 residues. The chain's CDR3 is CASSKEVGRDMAPGETQYF. The DNA of the CDR3 is TGTGCCAGCAGCAAAGAAGTAGGCAGGGATATGGCCCCCGGAGAGACCCAGTACTTC.

This sequence joins TRBV4-1 and TRBJ1-1; unclear D gene. From germline, CDR1 is MGHRA and CDR2 YSYEKL. This CDR3 comprises 14 residues. V was cut by 4 bases and J by 2 bases, with 11 bases left in between. CDR3 nucleotide sequence: TGCGCCAGCAGCCGAGGTGGATCCAACACTGAAGCTTTCTTT. Translated: CASSRGGSNTEAFF.

The chain employs TRBV18 and TRBJ1-4; TRBD1 matches at 9 bases. Germline V gene sequence: CDR1 KGHSH, CDR2 LQKENI. The CDR3 covers 14 residues. V dropped 3 bases and J dropped 8; count of bases not matched to a gene: 4. The CDR3 spells CASSPDRGVEKLFF. The CDR3 DNA is TGTGCCAGCTCACCGGACAGGGGTGTCGAAAAACTGTTTTTT. The whole variable domain, filled in from reference TRBV18 and TRBJ1-4, reads NAGVMQNPRHLVRRRGQEARLRCSPMKGHSHVYWYRQLPEEGLKFMVYLQKENIIDESGMPKERFSAEFPKEGPSILRIQQVVRGDSAAYFCASSPDRGVEKLFFGSGTQLSVL.

This chain uses TRBV27 with TRBJ1-6; 7 bases fit TRBD1. J was trimmed by 5 bases and V by 6 bases; bases with no gene match: 7. Germline-derived CDR1 and CDR2 are MNHEY and SMNVEV (reference sequence). The length of the CDR3 is 15 residues. CDR3 bases: TGTGCCAGCAGACTCCGGGACAGTAATAATTCACCCCTCCACTTT. Translating gives CASRLRDSNNSPLHF.

The chain joins TRBV19 to TRBJ1-2, with a tentative D call TRBD1 (5 bases). CDR1 is LNHDA, CDR2 SQIVND, per germline (reference sequence). Trimming cost V 4 bases and J 3 bases, with 9 bases left between them. The CDR3 has 13 amino acids. The CDR3 reads CASSTGQDYGYTF. The CDR3 region has the DNA TGTGCCAGTAGTACAGGACAAGACTATGGCTACACCTTC.

The chain uses TRBV11-2 and TRBJ2-7; D ambiguous. Germline-derived CDR1 and CDR2 are SGHAT and FQNNGV. The V end lost 2 bases, the J end lost 6 bases, and 5 bases lay between the germline ends. The CDR3 extends over 11 amino acids. CDR3 amino acids: CASSLRFEQYF. CDR3 DNA: TGTGCCAGCAGCTTAAGGTTCGAGCAGTACTTC.

As regards this clone: This same CDR3 is encoded by further DNA sequences in the sample. V and J are TRBV5-1 and TRBJ1-4; D gene unclear. Germline V lookup: CDR1 SGHRS, CDR2 YFSETQ. V was pared by 2 bases and J by 4 bases, with 15 bases between. CDR3 size: 16 residues. The DNA for the CDR3 is TGCGCCAGCAGCTTAGGCCCGACTGGAGATAATGAAAAACTGTTTTTT. It codes for CASSLGPTGDNEKLFF.

This chain connects TRBV29-1 to TRBJ1-5; no clear D. V was trimmed by 7 bases and J by 0 bases, leaving 7 bases between them. Germline CDR1 is SQVTM and CDR2 is ANQGSEA. This CDR3 comprises 12 residues. The chain's CDR3 is CSGQNSNQPQHF. Here the CDR3 DNA reads TGCAGCGGCCAGAATAGCAATCAGCCCCAGCATTTT.

The rearrangement joins TRBV3-1 (or the pseudogene TRBV3-2) to TRBJ1-2, with D possibly being TRBD1 (5 bases). Trimming removed 4 bases from V and 7 bases from J, with 25 bases in between. The CDR3 totals 17 residues. CDR1 LGHDT and CDR2 YNNKEL come from the germline V gene (reference sequence). CDR3 region: CASSLLRDRYLHGGYTF. As DNA, the CDR3 is TGTGCCAGCAGCCTACTCAGGGACCGATATTTACATGGTGGCTACACCTTC.

The genes are TRBV6-5 and TRBJ1-1, with D possibly being TRBD1 (6 bases). The CDR3 contains 16 residues. CDR1 MNHEY and CDR2 SVGAGI come from the germline V gene. V lost 0 bases, J lost 0 bases, and 11 bases lay in between. The DNA of the CDR3 is TGTGCCAGCAGTTACTCGACTCAGGGGATGAACACTGAAGCTTTCTTT. It specifies CASSYSTQGMNTEAFF.

This clone was counted once. This chain joins TRBV5-6 and TRBJ2-7; TRBD1 matches 7 bases. The CDR3 length is 16 residues. Trimming at V came to 3 bases and at J to 2 bases, leaving 11 bases not matched to a gene. Germline V gene data show CDR1 as SGHDT and CDR2 as YYEEEE. The CDR3 nucleotides are TGTGCCAGCAGCTGGACGACAGGGCAGCGGCCCTACGAGCAGTACTTC. Its protein is CASSWTTGQRPYEQYF.

The chain has TRBV3-1 (or the pseudogene TRBV3-2) and TRBJ1-1, with D unclear. Germline V CDR1 and CDR2: LGHDT, YNNKEL (reference sequence). The CDR3 is 14 amino acids. Trimming removed 0 bases from V and 3 bases from J, with 8 bases in between. The CDR3 sequence is CASSQEGSYTEAFF. The CDR3 region has the DNA TGTGCCAGCAGCCAAGAAGGCAGCTACACTGAAGCTTTCTTT.

The genes are TRBV3-1 (or the pseudogene TRBV3-2) and TRBJ1-6; D is ambiguous. V lost 3 bases, J lost 11 bases, and 5 bases lay in between. Germline loops: CDR1 LGHDT, CDR2 YNNKEL (reference sequence). The CDR3 has 11 residues. CDR3 region: CASSQGAPLHF. The DNA of the CDR3 is TGTGCCAGCAGCCAGGGAGCACCCCTCCACTTT.

The chain links TRBV4-2 to TRBJ2-7, with TRBD1 identical over 7 bases. This CDR3 region has 19 residues. Looked up from germline, CDR1 is LGHNA and CDR2 is YNFKEQ. V dropped 5 bases and J dropped 0; count of bases not matched to a gene: 19. DNA of the CDR3: TGTGCCAGCAGCTCACGGGACAGTCGCTCCCCCGCGCACTCCTACGAGCAGTACTTC. Residues: CASSSRDSRSPAHSYEQYF.